One and the same sample provided the 25 T cell receptor beta chains below, sequenced in a study of shared clonotypes between healthy human individuals. Only in-frame clones appear in the TCRdb table, and some are missing; sequencing was by immunoSEQ multiplex PCR. The table has roughly 1.5 million clones, 98% seen once. Input material: naive CD4+ T cells sorted from blood. Stated subset: CD45RA+ positively selected. The receptors come from a man younger than 45 in good health.

This sequence joins TRBV5-6 and TRBJ1-2; unclear D gene. Germline V lookup: CDR1 SGHDT, CDR2 YYEEEE. The length of the CDR3 is 12 residues. V shed 1 base and J shed 8 bases, with 9 bases lying between them. The CDR3: CASSLFRDGYTF. DNA of the CDR3: TGTGCCAGCAGCTTGTTTCGTGACGGCTACACCTTC.

This sequence joins TRBV30 and TRBJ1-1; D is unclear. The CDR3 length is 13 residues. Trimming took 0 bases from V and 2 from J, leaving 7 bases between them. The germline gives CDR1 GTSNPN, CDR2 SVGIG (reference sequence). The CDR3 loop reads CAWSVLLNTEAFF. In DNA form, the CDR3 reads TGTGCCTGGAGTGTACTGCTAAACACTGAAGCTTTCTTT.

This clone occurred once. This rearrangement joins TRBV5-5 to TRBJ1-4; no definite D call. The CDR3 has 15 amino acids. The V and J ends lost 3 bases and 0 bases respectively, with 9 bases between them. Germline values: CDR1 SGHKS, CDR2 YYEKEE (reference sequence). The CDR3 protein is CASSYADATNEKLFF. The DNA for the CDR3 is TGTGCCAGCAGCTATGCGGATGCAACTAATGAAAAACTGTTTTTT.

This sequence joins TRBV7-9 and TRBJ2-1; D is unclear. CDR1 SEHNR and CDR2 FQNEAQ come from the germline V gene (reference sequence). V was trimmed by 6 bases and J by 5 bases, leaving 20 bases between them. The length of the CDR3 is 16 residues. This chain's CDR3 is CASRPYLGLRDNEQFF. The CDR3 nucleotides read TGTGCCAGCAGACCATACTTAGGGTTGCGCGACAATGAGCAGTTCTTC.

V gene TRBV29-1 combines with J gene TRBJ2-7; D is unclear. The CDR3 extends over 13 amino acids. With 4 bases removed from V and 2 bases from J, the gap between germline ends came to 12 bases. Germline CDR1 reads SQVTM; CDR2 reads ANQGSEA. CDR3 DNA sequence: TGCAGCGTTGGGGTAGAGCCTCCCTACGAGCAGTACTTC. As protein: CSVGVEPPYEQYF.

The chain recombines TRBV29-1 with TRBJ2-1, with D possibly being TRBD2 (6 bases). V was clipped by 5 bases and J by 5 bases, with 16 bases between them. This CDR3 is 14 amino acids long. Germline V gives CDR1 SQVTM, CDR2 ANQGSEA. In DNA form, the CDR3 reads TGCAGCGTTCGCGGGCGGAGGGCGAACAATGAGCAGTTCTTC. Its translation is CSVRGRRANNEQFF.

The chain has TRBV2 and TRBJ2-1, with D possibly TRBD2 on 6 matching bases. CDR1 and CDR2 from the germline V gene are SNHLY and FYNNEI. The CDR3 sequence is 11 residues long. The V end was cut by 1 base, the J end by 15 bases, with 10 bases between. CDR3 DNA sequence: TGTGCCAGCAGTGAAGGTTGGAGGGGGTTCTTC. Protein sequence: CASSEGWRGFF.

The chain employs TRBV6-4 and TRBJ2-2; 7 bases line up with TRBD1. This CDR3 spans 14 amino acids. V was clipped by 6 bases and J by 5 bases; unmatched bases: 6. CDR1 is MRHNA and CDR2 is SNTAGT in the germline V gene. In DNA form, the CDR3 reads TGTGCCAGCAGACAGGGACAGTATACCGGGGAGCTGTTTTTT. Translating it yields CASRQGQYTGELFF.

This chain uses TRBV2 with TRBJ2-3; TRBD1 agrees at 10 bases. V dropped 11 bases and J dropped 3; count of bases not matched to a gene: 8. Germline V gene data show CDR1 as SNHLY and CDR2 as FYNNEI. This CDR3 spans 14 amino acids. The DNA for the CDR3 is TGTGCCCGCCCGGGACAGGGGATTACAGATACGCAGTATTTT. Protein product: CARPGQGITDTQYF. The full variable domain, completed using reference TRBV2 and TRBJ2-3, is EPEVTQTPSHQVTQMGQEVILRCVPISNHLYFYWYRQILGQKVEFLVSFYNNEISEKSEIFDDQFSVERPDGSNFTLKIRSTKLEDSAMYFCARPGQGITDTQYFGPGTRLTVL.

The J gene is TRBJ2-3, the V gene TRBV27, with D perhaps TRBD1 or TRBD2 (5 bases each). The V end lost 8 bases, the J end lost 0 bases, and 12 bases lay between the germline ends. Per germline, CDR1 MNHEY and CDR2 SMNVEV (reference sequence). The length of the CDR3 is 14 residues. For the CDR3, the DNA is TGTGCCAGCTCGAGGGGCGCGAGCACAGATACGCAGTATTTT. Protein sequence: CASSRGASTDTQYF.

J is TRBJ2-2 and V is TRBV29-1; D perhaps matches TRBD1 (6 bases). CDR3 length: 14 amino acids. V gave up 5 bases and J gave up 0 bases, with 10 bases separating them. In germline, CDR1 is SQVTM, CDR2 ANQGSEA. CDR3 residues: CSVSDSANTGELFF. The CDR3 DNA is TGCAGCGTTTCGGACAGCGCGAACACCGGGGAGCTGTTTTTT.

This chain joins TRBV9 and TRBJ2-3, with D perhaps matching TRBD2 (6 bases). Trimming removed 0 bases at V and 2 bases at J, with 13 bases between. Looked up from germline, CDR1 is SGDLS and CDR2 is YYNGEE. This CDR3 is built from 16 residues. CDR3 in amino acids: CASSVDGGGNTDTQYF. The CDR3 region has the DNA TGTGCCAGCAGCGTAGACGGGGGAGGTAACACAGATACGCAGTATTTT.

The CDR3 region has the DNA TGTGCCAGAAGCTGGGGACACCAGTTCTACGAGCAGTACTTC. As protein: CARSWGHQFYEQYF. The chain carries TRBV5-3 and TRBJ2-7; D possibly corresponds to TRBD1 (6 bases). TRBV5-3 is annotated as an ORF whose role is uncertain. CDR3 size: 14 residues. Trimming shortened V by 3 bases and J by 3 bases, and 13 bases separated the two germline ends.

The J gene is TRBJ2-3, the V gene TRBV5-1; no clear D. The V end lost 0 bases, the J end lost 0 bases, and 11 bases lay between the germline ends. The CDR3 runs 16 residues. The V gene's germline CDR1 is SGHRS and CDR2 YFSETQ. The CDR3 loop is CASSLAGRRSTDTQYF. The DNA of the CDR3 is TGCGCCAGCAGCTTGGCCGGCAGAAGAAGCACAGATACGCAGTATTTT.

This sequence joins TRBV7-2 and TRBJ2-1, with D hard to call. Trimming cost V 2 bases and J 0 bases, with 11 bases left between them. The CDR3 totals 16 residues. Germline CDR1 SGHTA, CDR2 FQGNSA. CDR3 DNA: TGTGCCAGCAGCTTAAATTCGCCTACCTCCTACAATGAGCAGTTCTTC. Protein sequence: CASSLNSPTSYNEQFF. Full variable domain (outside the CDR3, taken from reference TRBV7-2 and TRBJ2-1): GAGVSQSPSNKVTEKGKDVELRCDPISGHTALYWYRQSLGQGLEFLIYFQGNSAPDKSGLPSDRFSAERTGGSVSTLTIQRTQQEDSAVYLCASSLNSPTSYNEQFFGPGTRLTVL.

V is TRBV7-6 and J is TRBJ2-5; no definite D call. The CDR3 is made up of 15 amino acids. V lost 3 bases and J 5 bases, leaving 16 bases between the germline ends. The germline CDR1 and CDR2 sequences are SGHVS and FNYEAQ. For the CDR3, the DNA is TGTGCCAGCAGCTTGAGTCGAAGCCTGCCGGAGACCCAGTACTTC. Amino acids: CASSLSRSLPETQYF.

V is TRBV28 and J is TRBJ2-7; 8 nucleotides line up with TRBD1. The CDR3 runs to 14 residues. The germline V gene encodes CDR1 MDHEN and CDR2 SYDVKM. The V segment lost 3 bases and the J segment 7 bases; nucleotides outside the gene matches: 8. The CDR3 reads CASSFGQGTSEQYF. The CDR3 nucleotides read TGTGCCAGCAGTTTCGGACAGGGTACGTCTGAGCAGTACTTC.

V gene TRBV7-8 combines with J gene TRBJ2-5; 9 positions match TRBD1. With 6 bases clipped from V and 5 bases from J, the junction kept 10 bases outside the gene matches. Germline values: CDR1 SGHVS, CDR2 FQNEAQ. The CDR3 has 15 amino acids. The CDR3 sequence: CASRSGQGRQETQYF. The CDR3 DNA follows: TGTGCCAGCAGGTCGGGACAGGGCAGGCAGGAGACCCAGTACTTC.

The chain has TRBV15 and TRBJ2-2; unclear D gene. V gave up 3 bases and J gave up 2 bases, with 7 bases separating them. Germline assignment: CDR1 LNHNV and CDR2 YYDKDF (reference sequence). The CDR3 loop spans 14 amino acids. The chain's CDR3 is CATSSNINTGELFF. In nucleotides, the CDR3 is TGTGCCACCAGCAGTAACATTAACACCGGGGAGCTGTTTTTT.

The chain has TRBV28 and TRBJ2-7; a weak D match, TRBD2 (6 bases). The germline gives CDR1 MDHEN, CDR2 SYDVKM. CDR3 length equals 15 residues. Trimming removed 4 bases at V and 2 bases at J, with 15 bases between. Here the CDR3 DNA reads TGTGCCAGCAGTTCCCCCTCGGGAGCCCCCTACGAGCAGTACTTC. Translated, it gives CASSSPSGAPYEQYF.

The rearrangement uses TRBV14 and TRBJ2-5; D possibly corresponds to TRBD2 (6 bases). The germline gives CDR1 SGHDN, CDR2 FVKESK. V shed 1 base and J shed 1 base, with 16 bases lying between them. CDR3 size: 17 residues. Written as DNA, the CDR3 is TGTGCCAGCAGCCAAGTTAAGGGCCTAGCGACCCAAGAGACCCAGTACTTC. Translated, it gives CASSQVKGLATQETQYF.

The chain couples TRBV7-9 to TRBJ2-5, with TRBD2 matching over 13 bases. This CDR3 is built from 16 residues. The germline CDR1 and CDR2 sequences are SEHNR and FQNEAQ (reference sequence). The V segment lost 4 bases and the J segment 5 bases; nucleotides outside the gene matches: 7. CDR3 sequence reads: CASSSGLAGIGETQYF. DNA of the CDR3: TGTGCCAGCAGCTCGGGACTAGCGGGAATTGGGGAGACCCAGTACTTC.

V is TRBV11-2 and J is TRBJ2-5, with D perhaps matching TRBD1 (6 bases). CDR1 is SGHAT, CDR2 FQNNGV, per germline. The V gene lost 5 bases and the J gene lost 5 bases, with 15 bases spanning the gap. The CDR3 is made up of 14 amino acids. The CDR3 DNA sequence: TGTGCCAGCAGCCAAGGGGGTAATTGGGAGACCCAGTACTTC. Amino acid sequence: CASSQGGNWETQYF.

V and J are TRBV11-2 and TRBJ2-7, with D unclear. The CDR3 covers 13 residues. Trimming shortened V by 4 bases and J by 7 bases, and 14 bases separated the two germline ends. Germline V gene data show CDR1 as SGHAT and CDR2 as FQNNGV. The CDR3 spells CASSSQVYLEQYF. DNA for the CDR3: TGTGCCAGCAGCTCCCAAGTCTACCTAGAGCAGTACTTC.

With regard to this clone: This sample also contains other DNA sequences that code for the same CDR3. This sequence joins TRBV6-5 and TRBJ2-7; TRBD2 agrees at 7 bases. Germline V gene data show CDR1 as MNHEY and CDR2 as SVGAGI. The CDR3 has 14 amino acids. Trimming cost V 0 bases and J 3 bases; bases outside gene matches: 2. The CDR3 DNA sequence: TGTGCCAGCAGTTACTCGCGCGGGAGCTACGAGCAGTACTTC. Translated: CASSYSRGSYEQYF.